The 9 T cell receptor beta chains reported below all come from one sample, sequenced in a study of radiation and T cells in renal cell carcinoma. TCRdb's table, derived via immunoSEQ multiplex PCR, lists solely in-frame clones and lacks some. This table holds approximately 140,000 clones, over 80% found once. Time point here: baseline pretreatment blood. Stated treatment: 15 Gy SBRT to primary tumor, nephrectomy 4 weeks later. The sample here was blood, taken from a patient whose treatment included radiotherapy and nephrectomy. The receptors were sampled from a woman aged 45-59 years with renal cell carcinoma.

This clone appeared a single time. Additional DNA sequences in this sample encode the identical CDR3. The chain recombines TRBV20-1 with TRBJ2-5, with D unresolved. The germline V and J ends were trimmed by 1 base and 4 bases, with 4 bases remaining between them. The CDR3 is made up of 11 amino acids. The V gene's germline CDR1 is DFQATT and CDR2 SNEGSKA (reference sequence). CDR3 sequence reads: CSARVRETQYF. DNA of the CDR3: TGCAGTGCTAGAGTTCGAGAGACCCAGTACTTC.

V usage is TRBV9 and J usage is TRBJ2-7, with 10 nucleotides matching TRBD2. This CDR3 is 16 amino acids long. V dropped 0 bases and J dropped 4; count of bases not matched to a gene: 7. Per the germline V gene, CDR1 is SGDLS and CDR2 is YYNGEE. The CDR3 loop is CASSVGSGLALYEQYF. The CDR3 DNA is TGTGCCAGCAGCGTAGGCTCGGGACTAGCGTTGTACGAGCAGTACTTC. Filled out from reference TRBV9 and TRBJ2-7, the complete variable domain reads DSGVTQTPKHLITATGQRVTLRCSPRSGDLSVYWYQQSLDQGLQFLIQYYNGEERAKGNILERFSAQQFPDLHSELNLSSLELGDSALYFCASSVGSGLALYEQYFGPGTRLTVT.

The rearrangement links TRBV5-5 to TRBJ1-2; D uncertain. CDR1 is SGHKS and CDR2 is YYEKEE in the germline V gene (reference sequence). V lost 0 bases, J lost 1 base, and 4 bases lay in between. CDR3 length: 13 residues. CDR3 sequence reads: CASSLVSNYGYTF. CDR3 DNA: TGTGCCAGCAGCTTGGTCAGTAACTATGGCTACACCTTC. Combining the CDR3 with reference TRBV5-5 and TRBJ1-2 gives the whole variable domain DAGVTQSPTHLIKTRGQQVTLRCSPISGHKSVSWYQQVLGQGPQFIFQYYEKEERGRGNFPDRFSARQFPNYSSELNVNALLLGDSALYLCASSLVSNYGYTFGSGTRLTVV.

With regard to this clone: This specimen includes other DNA sequences encoding the same CDR3. The chain carries TRBV5-6 and TRBJ2-7, with unresolved D. The CDR3 covers 12 residues. CDR1 and CDR2 from the germline V gene are SGHDT and YYEEEE. Trimming removed 0 bases from V and 1 base from J, with 2 bases in between. CDR3 DNA: TGTGCCAGCAGCTTGGCTTCCTACGAGCAGTACTTC. It codes for CASSLASYEQYF. The full variable domain, completed using reference TRBV5-6 and TRBJ2-7, is DAGVTQSPTHLIKTRGQQVTLRCSPKSGHDTVSWYQQALGQGPQFIFQYYEEEERQRGNFPDRFSGHQFPNYSSELNVNALLLGDSALYLCASSLASYEQYFGPGTRLTVT.

The gene calls are TRBV5-4 and TRBJ1-3, with 9 bases that match TRBD1. Germline values: CDR1 SGHNT, CDR2 YYREEE (reference sequence). V shed 4 bases and J 0 bases; nucleotides not matched to a gene: 8. The CDR3 totals 17 residues. The CDR3 sequence: CASSGPGQGLSGNTIYF. As DNA, the CDR3 is TGTGCCAGCAGCGGCCCGGGACAGGGCCTCTCTGGAAACACCATATATTTT.

The chain joins TRBV21-1 to TRBJ1-1; the D segment call TRBD1 is taken from the table without a DNA check. TRBV21-1 is noted as a pseudogene. This CDR3 comprises 14 residues. This CDR3 is CASSKEDREGEAFF. Here the CDR3 DNA reads TGTGCCAGCAGCAAAGAGGACAGGGAGGGTGAAGCTTTCTTT.

The chain links TRBV29-1 to TRBJ1-2; TRBD1 matches at 7 bases. Germline lookup yields CDR1 SQVTM and CDR2 ANQGSEA. This CDR3 contains 13 residues. The junction had 9 bases not matched to a gene; V was cut back by 3 bases and J by 8 bases. The CDR3 protein is CSVELTGSSGYTF. Written as DNA, the CDR3 is TGCAGCGTTGAGTTGACAGGGAGTTCGGGCTACACCTTC.

The chain carries TRBV5-6 and TRBJ2-1; TRBD1 matches 8 bases. Germline-derived CDR1 and CDR2 are SGHDT and YYEEEE. This CDR3 contains 14 residues. Trimming took 7 bases from V and 5 from J; bases not matched to a gene: 8. CDR3 DNA: TGTGCCAGCGGCCCGGGACAGGCAGACAATGAGCAGTTCTTC. Its translation: CASGPGQADNEQFF.

The J gene is TRBJ1-4, the V gene TRBV4-3; D unresolved. Germline V lookup: CDR1 LGHNA, CDR2 YSLEER. The CDR3 is 13 amino acids. V was trimmed by 0 bases and J by 11 bases, leaving 10 bases between them. This chain's CDR3 is CASSQDGGSKLFF. The CDR3 nucleotides are TGCGCCAGCAGCCAAGATGGTGGCAGCAAACTGTTTTTT.